This TCR beta chain was profiled in a study of breast tumors, draining lymph nodes, adjacent tissues. Study-level points and caveats: Findings are consistent with lymph node origin and intratumoral expansion of most tumor T cells. Tumor and nontumor repertoires were significantly more similar in luminal-like than in basal-like breast cancer.

The CDR3 totals 15 residues. Germline assignment: CDR1 LNHNV and CDR2 YYDKDF (reference sequence). V lost 4 bases, J lost 4 bases, and 8 bases stayed unmatched. In this sample, this clonotype turned up many times. Its specificity is unknown. Via MiXCR, TCRdb re-called the multiplex PCR reads, giving one row per CDR3 protein. The sample includes about 25,000 distinct CDR3 sequences, around 25% seen only once; the top ten take around an eighth. Sequences were obtained from breast tumor tissue. The rearrangement uses TRBV15 and TRBJ2-7; 9 positions agree with TRBD2. This TCR was sampled from a female donor with breast cancer. Some clones in this sample may be carry-over from other donors' samples. The CDR3 is CATSTPTSGLYEQYF. The CDR3 nucleotides read TGTGCCACCAGCACCCCGACTAGCGGTTTATACGAGCAGTACTTC.